Presented here are 29 T cell receptor beta chains from one specimen sequenced in a study of T-cell memory formation after mild COVID-19. In TCRdb, the 5' RACE reads were re-called with MiXCR into one record per CDR3 protein. This sample has under 400,000 distinct CDR3 sequences, with 25% to 30% found just once. Sequencing used PBMCs or a T cell subset sorted from them (not recorded which). These receptors were taken from an adult woman who had mild COVID-19 (a few samples of this study predate the infection). Cell type and time point are not known.

This clonotype was found a few times. The chain carries TRBV20-1 and TRBJ1-2; possible D gene TRBD1, 6 bases. The germline gives CDR1 DFQATT, CDR2 SNEGSKA (reference sequence). The CDR3 covers 13 residues. V was pared by 5 bases and J by 7 bases, with 17 bases between. CDR3 loop: CSARTGTKGGYTF. CDR3 nucleotide sequence: TGCAGTGCTCGTACCGGGACAAAGGGTGGCTACACCTTC.

The V and J genes are TRBV28 and TRBJ1-5; 12 bases are shared with TRBD1. The ends lost 5 bases at V and 6 bases at J; junction bases unmatched: 11. CDR3 length: 17 residues. Germline CDR1 reads MDHEN; CDR2 reads SYDVKM. CDR3 region: CASSPTGTGGFGQPQHF. The CDR3, as DNA: TGTGCCAGCAGTCCGACCGGGACAGGGGGCTTCGGTCAGCCCCAGCATTTT. The variable domain in full, with the rest retrieved from reference TRBV28 and TRBJ1-5, is DVKVTQSSRYLVKRTGEKVFLECVQDMDHENMFWYRQDPGLGLRLIYFSYDVKMKEKGDIPEGYSVSREKKERFSLILESASTNQTSMYLCASSPTGTGGFGQPQHFGDGTRLSIL.

The chain employs TRBV12-3 or TRBV12-4 and TRBJ1-4; D remains ambiguous. The CDR3 consists of 14 residues. Trimming shortened V by 1 base and J by 5 bases, and 8 bases separated the two germline ends. CDR3 sequence: CASSLGTANEKLFF. DNA for the CDR3: TGTGCCAGCAGTTTAGGGACGGCAAATGAAAAACTGTTTTTT.

The rearrangement joins TRBV4-1 to TRBJ2-3; D not certain. Per the germline V gene, CDR1 is MGHRA and CDR2 is YSYEKL. Trimming left V 6 bases short and J 2 bases short, with 18 bases between. The CDR3 spans 16 residues. The CDR3 region has the DNA TGCGCCAGCAGTCAAACCTCCGGGCAGCACACAGATACGCAGTATTTT. Its protein product is CASSQTSGQHTDTQYF.

V and J are TRBV18 and TRBJ1-1; a possible D gene is TRBD1 (6 bases). The CDR3 is 15 residues long. CDR1 and CDR2 (germline): KGHSH, LQKENI. Trimming took 5 bases from V and 1 from J, leaving 14 bases between them. CDR3 in amino acids: CASSSGARKNTEAFF. The CDR3 bases are TGTGCCAGCTCATCAGGGGCGAGGAAGAACACTGAAGCTTTCTTT.

This chain uses TRBV29-1 with TRBJ1-2, with TRBD1 as a possible D gene (6 bases). Between the trimmed V and J ends, which lost 5 bases and 6 bases, there was a span of 10 bases. There are 11 residues in the CDR3. CDR1 is SQVTM, CDR2 ANQGSEA, per germline. The CDR3: CSVQGLHGYTF. The CDR3, as DNA: TGCAGCGTTCAGGGGCTACATGGCTACACCTTC.

This clonotype was detected only a few times. The chain carries TRBV7-8 and TRBJ2-7; TRBD1 matches 8 bases. There are 16 residues in the CDR3. V was clipped by 5 bases and J by 3 bases; unmatched bases: 12. Germline CDR1 reads SGHVS; CDR2 reads FQNEAQ. As DNA, the CDR3 is TGTGCCAGCAGCCAATCCCTGACAGGGGACTTCTACGAGCAGTACTTC. It translates to CASSQSLTGDFYEQYF.

CDR3 in DNA: TGTGCCAGCAGTTCAGGGGTTTCCGAGCAGTACTTC. It translates to CASSSGVSEQYF. The chain employs TRBV12-3 or TRBV12-4 and TRBJ2-7; a possible D gene is TRBD1 (6 bases). The CDR3 is 12 amino acids. Trimming took 4 bases from V and 6 from J, leaving 10 bases between them.

This clonotype appeared a few times. The V and J genes are TRBV5-6 and TRBJ1-5, with a weak D call TRBD1 (5 bases). The germline V gene encodes CDR1 SGHDT and CDR2 YYEEEE. There are 15 residues in the CDR3. Trimming pared 3 bases from V and 2 bases from J, leaving 12 bases between. The CDR3 nucleotides read TGTGCCAGCAGCTCCGGGACGGCCCGCAATCAGCCCCAGCATTTT. This translates into CASSSGTARNQPQHF.

This clonotype was observed many times. V usage is TRBV5-1 and J usage is TRBJ1-1, with no clear D. This CDR3 is built from 15 residues. Trimming shortened V by 3 bases and J by 6 bases, and 18 bases separated the two germline ends. In germline, CDR1 is SGHRS, CDR2 YFSETQ. CDR3 loop: CASSSGPETWAEAFF. DNA of the CDR3: TGCGCCAGCAGCTCCGGGCCGGAAACCTGGGCTGAAGCTTTCTTT.

This clonotype was picked up a small number of times. This CDR3 is CASRSGQRLAGFQYF. For the CDR3, the DNA is TGTGCCAGCAGGTCGGGACAGAGACTAGCGGGGTTCCAGTACTTC. This sequence joins TRBV2 and TRBJ2-7; TRBD2 aligns across 11 bases. V shed 6 bases, J shed 10 bases, and the junction held 14 bases outside the gene matches. The CDR3 is 15 residues long. The germline CDR1 and CDR2 sequences are SNHLY and FYNNEI.

V and J are TRBV11-2 and TRBJ1-1; D remains ambiguous. The CDR3 is 16 amino acids. V dropped 6 bases and J dropped 5 bases, with 22 bases sitting between them. Germline V gene data show CDR1 as SGHAT and CDR2 as FQNNGV. The CDR3: CASRLVGRSLETEAFF. CDR3 bases: TGTGCCAGCAGATTGGTGGGCAGGTCGCTGGAGACTGAAGCTTTCTTT.

This clonotype has more than one count but fewer than ten. The CDR3 DNA sequence: TGCGCCAGCAGCGGGGACTACCGGAGCTCCTACAATGAGCAGTTCTTC. It yields the protein CASSGDYRSSYNEQFF. V gene TRBV5-1 combines with J gene TRBJ2-1, with TRBD2 matching 7 bases. Germline V gene lookup returns CDR1 SGHRS and CDR2 YFSETQ. After removal of 4 bases from V and 0 bases from J, the junction contained 7 bases not matched to a gene. The CDR3 totals 16 residues. The variable domain in full, completed from reference TRBV5-1 and TRBJ2-1, reads KAGVTQTPRYLIKTRGQQVTLSCSPISGHRSVSWYQQTPGQGLQFLFEYFSETQRNKGNFPGRFSGRQFSNSRSEMNVSTLELGDSALYLCASSGDYRSSYNEQFFGPGTRLTVL.

V gene TRBV5-1 combines with J gene TRBJ2-7; D is undetermined. Per the germline V gene, CDR1 is SGHRS and CDR2 is YFSETQ. CDR3 length: 15 residues. V was trimmed by 1 base and J by 3 bases, leaving 14 bases between them. Written as DNA, the CDR3 is TGCGCCAGCAGCTTGCTCAGTGGTGGGGACTACGAGCAGTACTTC. This gives the protein CASSLLSGGDYEQYF.

This clonotype occurred a few times. The V call is TRBV27, the J call TRBJ2-7; 8 bases are shared with TRBD1. Germline CDR1 is MNHEY and CDR2 is SMNVEV (reference sequence). The CDR3 length is 14 residues. The V segment lost 5 bases and the J segment 4 bases; nucleotides outside the gene matches: 7. This CDR3 reads CASSRTGSKYEQYF. DNA of the CDR3: TGTGCCAGCAGTCGGACAGGGTCTAAGTACGAGCAGTACTTC.

This clonotype was detected only a few times. V is TRBV3-1 and J is TRBJ2-1; 7 bases fit TRBD2. After removal of 11 bases from V and 7 bases from J, the junction contained 14 bases not matched to a gene. CDR3 length: 14 amino acids. The germline V gene encodes CDR1 LGHDT and CDR2 YNNKEL (reference sequence). The chain's CDR3 is CASLGQGGKNEQFF. CDR3 coding DNA: TGTGCCTCTTTGGGGCAGGGAGGGAAAAATGAGCAGTTCTTC.

This clonotype was seen more than once but under ten times. The chain employs TRBV7-8 and TRBJ1-1, with D tentatively TRBD1 (6 bases). Germline CDR1 is SGHVS and CDR2 is FQNEAQ. This CDR3 contains 12 residues. Trimming pared 0 bases from V and 7 bases from J, leaving 6 bases between. CDR3 nucleotides: TGTGCCAGCAGCTTAGCGGACAGTGAAGCTTTCTTT. Encoded protein: CASSLADSEAFF.

A few counts support this clonotype. The V gene is TRBV15, the J gene TRBJ2-3; 14 nucleotides line up with TRBD2. CDR3 size: 17 residues. Germline V gene sequence: CDR1 LNHNV, CDR2 YYDKDF (reference sequence). Germline trimming cut 4 bases from V and 4 bases from J; bases unmatched to any gene: 7. CDR3 coding DNA: TGTGCCACCAGCACCGCGGGACTAGCGGGGGCCGCAGATACGCAGTATTTT. As protein: CATSTAGLAGAADTQYF.

The rearrangement joins TRBV5-1 to TRBJ2-5; the match to TRBD1 covers 10 bases. There are 13 residues in the CDR3. Germline V lookup: CDR1 SGHRS, CDR2 YFSETQ. Losses at the gene ends were 7 bases for V and 1 base for J; bases not matched to a gene: 1. The CDR3 is CASRTGGQETQYF. In DNA form, the CDR3 reads TGCGCCAGCCGGACAGGGGGCCAAGAGACCCAGTACTTC.

J is TRBJ2-2 and V is TRBV9, with 7 nucleotides matching TRBD1. The CDR3 runs 16 residues. Germline V gene data show CDR1 as SGDLS and CDR2 as YYNGEE. J gave up 0 bases and V 3 bases, and 5 bases lay outside the gene matches. The CDR3 loop reads CASSAGQAANTGELFF. The CDR3 coding sequence is TGTGCCAGCAGCGCCGGACAGGCGGCGAACACCGGGGAGCTGTTTTTT.

The chain links TRBV7-2 to TRBJ2-5; D could derive from TRBD1 or TRBD2 (5 bases each). Germline V gene data show CDR1 as SGHTA and CDR2 as FQGNSA. The CDR3 extends over 14 amino acids. The V and J ends lost 5 bases and 5 bases respectively, with 15 bases between them. This chain's CDR3 is CASSQGPGVETQYF. DNA of the CDR3: TGTGCCAGCAGCCAGGGACCAGGTGTGGAGACCCAGTACTTC. Variable domain in full (rest from reference TRBV7-2 and TRBJ2-5): GAGVSQSPSNKVTEKGKDVELRCDPISGHTALYWYRQSLGQGLEFLIYFQGNSAPDKSGLPSDRFSAERTGGSVSTLTIQRTQQEDSAVYLCASSQGPGVETQYFGPGTRLLVL.

This chain joins TRBV7-9 and TRBJ2-5, with D possibly matching TRBD1 (6 bases). The CDR3 sequence is 15 residues long. V shed 0 bases and J shed 3 bases, with 11 bases lying between them. Germline CDR1 reads SEHNR; CDR2 reads FQNEAQ (reference sequence). Here the CDR3 DNA reads TGTGCCAGCAGCTTAGCCAGGGGCCAGAAAGAGACCCAGTACTTC. It codes for CASSLARGQKETQYF.

The V call is TRBV7-2, the J call TRBJ2-2; maybe TRBD1 (5 bases). Per the germline V gene, CDR1 is SGHTA and CDR2 is FQGNSA. The V end lost 3 bases, the J end lost 0 bases, and 14 bases lay between the germline ends. The CDR3 extends over 17 amino acids. CDR3: CASSFYGLTANTGELFF. The CDR3 DNA reads as TGTGCCAGCAGCTTCTACGGATTGACAGCGAACACCGGGGAGCTGTTTTTT.

This clonotype was seen only a few times. This chain joins TRBV5-6 and TRBJ1-2, with no clear D. This CDR3 comprises 14 residues. Trimming cost V 0 bases and J 7 bases, with 13 bases left between them. Germline assignment: CDR1 SGHDT and CDR2 YYEEEE. The CDR3 DNA follows: TGTGCCAGCAGCTTGGCCGGGCCCCGGACTGGCTACACCTTC. It specifies CASSLAGPRTGYTF.

The chain couples TRBV20-1 to TRBJ1-5, with D perhaps matching TRBD1 (6 bases). The germline V gene encodes CDR1 DFQATT and CDR2 SNEGSKA (reference sequence). This CDR3 has 17 amino acids. V was shortened by 0 bases and J by 0 bases, with 15 bases between the two germline ends. The CDR3 DNA sequence: TGCAGTGCTAGAGATTTACAGGGAACTTATAGCAATCAGCCCCAGCATTTT. It specifies CSARDLQGTYSNQPQHF.

The chain is built from TRBV15 and TRBJ2-1; no reliable D call. From germline, CDR1 is LNHNV and CDR2 YYDKDF (reference sequence). With 1 base removed from V and 7 bases from J, the gap between germline ends came to 8 bases. The CDR3 is 13 amino acids. CDR3 coding DNA: TGTGCCACCAGCAGAGCCCGAGAAAATGAGCAGTTCTTC. This codes for CATSRARENEQFF.

This clonotype was seen only a few times. The chain is built from TRBV7-8 and TRBJ2-5; 13 nucleotides match TRBD2. The junction had 10 bases not matched to a gene; V was cut back by 4 bases and J by 5 bases. The CDR3 runs 17 residues. In germline, CDR1 is SGHVS, CDR2 FQNEAQ. CDR3 in amino acids: CASSSYTGLAGWETQYF. CDR3 bases: TGTGCCAGCAGCTCTTATACGGGACTAGCGGGGTGGGAGACCCAGTACTTC.

This clonotype was seen only a few times. The rearrangement links TRBV20-1 to TRBJ1-2; D call uncertain. The CDR3 extends over 13 amino acids. Per the germline V gene, CDR1 is DFQATT and CDR2 is SNEGSKA (reference sequence). V was clipped by 0 bases and J by 4 bases, with 9 bases between them. This CDR3 is CSARDQRIYGYTF. The CDR3 DNA follows: TGCAGTGCTAGAGATCAACGGATCTATGGCTACACCTTC.

With regard to this clonotype: The germline gene is not matched at one end of the junction; a read error may be the cause. Here the CDR3 DNA reads TGTGCCATCAGTTTAGGACTAGCAAGCCCAGATACGCAGTATTTT. This gives the protein CAISLGLASPDTQYF. V gene TRBV12-3 or TRBV12-4 combines with J gene TRBJ2-3; 8 bases agree with TRBD2. The CDR3 sequence is 15 residues long.